Listed here is a single T cell receptor (beta chain). No antigen is known for it. Per-base qualities were not stored, and no clone one base away is much larger. The approximately 39 donors, aged about 6 to 95 years, were systemically healthy Caucasian individuals from Russia. Approximately 11 milliliters of peripheral blood were drawn from each donor into EDTA-treated Vacutainer tubes. PBMCs were isolated by Ficoll-Paque density-gradient centrifugation, with at least 6 million obtained per sample. Total RNA, at least 6 micrograms per sample, was extracted from PBMCs with Trizol reagent. Naive CD45RAhigh/CD27high T cell percentages were measured by flow cytometry on a PBMC aliquot from every donor. The sample belongs to a study of blood T cells in healthy people across ages (dated by TCRdb to between 2015 and 2017). For the study in its entirety: Template switching captured roughly one uniquely barcoded TCR beta cDNA molecule per two T cells in model experiments. Age-related changes in TCR beta repertoire diversity were measured in the study by deep sequencing normalized with unique cDNA molecular identifiers. To avoid experimental bias, donors of different ages were distributed randomly across sequencing lanes. Two additional independent replicas of 1 million unique cDNA reads from the same blood draw were analyzed for two donors (one aged 18 to 30 and one aged 80 or older). The donors were split into four age groups: young (average about 16 years), middle-aged (more than 35), aged (approximately 59) and long-lived (about 82). Broader findings and caveats from the paper: The long-lived group showed more naive CD4+ T cells, fewer expanded clones and increased TCR diversity than the aged group, suggesting age selection. The CMV infection status of donors was not known, potentially confounding age-related changes in expanded clonotypes. Total diversity estimates from one million sequenced T cells were considered lower bounds and underestimates. A strong correlation was found between observed TCR beta diversity and the percentage of naive T cells measured by flow cytometry. As age increased, observed TCR beta diversity per million T cells dropped in a roughly linear way, and a significant reduction was already evident by age 40. Conclusive comparison of naive and antigen-experienced compartments was prevented by the profiling of bulk unsorted PBMCs.

Via the germline V gene, CDR1 is ENHRY and CDR2 SYGVKD. The germline ends are 5 bases apart after V is trimmed by 2 bases and J by 3 bases. Including the terminal cysteine and phenylalanine, the CDR3 comprises 12 residues. The DNA shown is the 36-base CDR3, in frame from base 1. Receptor amplification or capture employed 5' RACE. Sequencing took place on an Illumina HiSeq 2500. A second roughly 6 to 12 cycle PCR used a sample-barcoded 5' primer and a J-beta primer mix. A template-switch 5' adaptor carrying 12 random nucleotides introduced a unique molecular identifier onto each TCR beta cDNA molecule. Each sample yielded at least 3 million CDR3-containing paired-end reads. The Mint cDNA synthesis kit, primed by a TRBC-specific oligonucleotide, was used to synthesize first-strand cDNA from all RNA. After uracil-DNA glycosylase treatment, a first 18-cycle PCR used universal primers M1SS and BC2_uni_R on all cDNA. Per the authors' processing: For normalization, 1 million high-quality reads, each with a distinct molecular identifier, were randomly selected from each sample. Instead of being binned into consensus sequences, reads with shared molecular identifiers were discarded. MiTCR, with a Q25 quality threshold and the strictest error-elimination algorithm, was used for CDR3 identification, clonotype clustering and error correction. A nonparametric unseen species model with Euler transformation was used to estimate a lower bound on total TCR beta diversity. Through fastp at Q25 and MiXCR, TCRdb rebuilt clones from the public reads, retaining in-frame beta chains. Every distinct CDR3 protein forms one entry, paired with its most common genes and DNA. The V and J calls here are based on TCRdb, not the publication. Within this sample are around 990,000 distinct CDR3 sequences, with more than 30% of them counted one time only. The ten biggest clones cover about 12% of the sample.

The sequence joins TRBV10-3 to TRBJ2-7; the D gene lacks a confident call. The sample taken for sequencing was blood. The origin of this receptor is a man aged 18 to 29 in good health. The nucleotides are TGTGCCATCAGTGAGGCCAACTACGAGCAGTACTTC. Its translation is CAISEANYEQYF.